What follows are 17 T cell receptor beta chains derived from one specimen sequenced in a study of cytomegalovirus exposure and HLA in healthy donors. Vbeta (60) and Jbeta (13) primers were used in the PCR. Using immunoSEQ multiplex PCR, the repertoire was profiled, and TCRdb retains in-frame clones only, with some absent. Of about 230,000 clones listed, just under 80% were seen once; the top ten hold under 0.6%. Sequenced input: PBMCs. Receptors originate from a boy younger than 18 in good health and CMV-seronegative.

The genes are TRBV9 and TRBJ2-5, with no clear D. V was shortened by 4 bases and J by 2 bases, with 15 bases between the two germline ends. The CDR3 sequence is 15 residues long. The germline CDR1 and CDR2 sequences are SGDLS and YYNGEE. CDR3 amino acids: CASSKTWRLQETQYF. CDR3 in DNA: TGTGCCAGCAGCAAGACTTGGCGACTTCAAGAGACCCAGTACTTC.

The chain is built from TRBV5-1 and TRBJ1-2; weak D call: TRBD1 (6 bases). CDR1 SGHRS and CDR2 YFSETQ come from the germline V gene. V was pared by 1 base and J by 6 bases, with 16 bases between. The CDR3 spans 15 residues. This CDR3 is CASSLIGAGDNGYTF. DNA of the CDR3: TGCGCCAGCAGCTTGATCGGTGCAGGGGACAATGGCTACACCTTC.

This rearrangement joins TRBV5-1 to TRBJ1-4, with TRBD1 identical over 8 bases. Germline CDR1 is SGHRS and CDR2 is YFSETQ. V lost 3 bases to trimming and J lost 11 bases; unmatched junction nucleotides: 9. The CDR3 has 14 amino acids. The CDR3 nucleotides read TGCGCCAGCAGCTACGACAGGGGACCAGGGAAACTGTTTTTT. Protein product: CASSYDRGPGKLFF.

This chain joins TRBV4-2 and TRBJ1-2; D is unclear. V was pared by 0 bases and J by 5 bases, with 13 bases between. This CDR3 contains 15 residues. The germline CDR1 and CDR2 sequences are LGHNA and YNFKEQ. CDR3 in amino acids: CASSQDSGLAYGYTF. CDR3 nucleotide sequence: TGTGCCAGCAGCCAAGATTCGGGTTTGGCTTATGGCTACACCTTC.

The chain combines TRBV14 with TRBJ1-5; D is perhaps TRBD1 (5 bases). Germline CDR1 SGHDN, CDR2 FVKESK. This CDR3 comprises 15 residues. V lost 4 bases to trimming and J lost 2 bases, with 12 bases between them. The CDR3 coding sequence is TGTGCCAGCAGCCCAGGTCCGGGGGGCAATCAGCCCCAGCATTTT. This translates into CASSPGPGGNQPQHF.

The J gene is TRBJ1-1, the V gene TRBV6-5, with unresolved D. The V end was cut by 5 bases, the J end by 8 bases, with 15 bases between. The CDR3 loop spans 13 amino acids. Germline loops: CDR1 MNHEY, CDR2 SVGAGI. The CDR3 sequence is CASSPFGEIEAFF. CDR3 nucleotide sequence: TGTGCCAGCAGTCCGTTCGGAGAGATCGAAGCTTTCTTT.

The genes are TRBV7-9 and TRBJ2-7, with D possibly being TRBD2 (6 bases). The CDR3 loop spans 14 amino acids. Germline loops: CDR1 SEHNR, CDR2 FQNEAQ (reference sequence). The V gene lost 3 bases and the J gene lost 2 bases, with 11 bases spanning the gap. CDR3 loop: CASSFASAAYEQYF. In DNA, the CDR3 is TGTGCCAGCAGCTTTGCTAGCGCCGCCTACGAGCAGTACTTC. Using reference TRBV7-9 and TRBJ2-7 for the parts outside the CDR3, the full variable domain is DTGVSQNPRHKITKRGQNVTFRCDPISEHNRLYWYRQTLGQGPEFLTYFQNEAQLEKSRLLSDRFSAERPKGSFSTLEIQRTEQGDSAMYLCASSFASAAYEQYFGPGTRLTVT.

The V gene is TRBV5-6, the J gene TRBJ1-1; D is perhaps TRBD1 (5 bases). CDR3 size: 16 residues. Germline CDR1 SGHDT, CDR2 YYEEEE. V was clipped by 2 bases and J by 3 bases, with 17 bases between them. CDR3 loop: CASSFSGSYVDTEAFF. For the CDR3, the DNA is TGTGCCAGCAGCTTCTCAGGGTCGTATGTTGACACTGAAGCTTTCTTT.

The rearrangement links TRBV15 to TRBJ2-1; maybe TRBD2 (5 bases). This CDR3 has 14 residues. The germline V and J ends were trimmed by 2 bases and 4 bases, with 9 bases remaining between them. CDR1 is LNHNV, CDR2 YYDKDF, per germline (reference sequence). CDR3 sequence: CATSRTSQYNEQFF. CDR3 nucleotides: TGTGCCACCAGCAGAACTAGTCAATACAATGAGCAGTTCTTC.

The J gene is TRBJ1-1, the V gene TRBV2, with a tentative D call TRBD1 (6 bases). The CDR3 contains 13 residues. The V end lost 6 bases, the J end lost 1 base, and 9 bases lay between the germline ends. From germline, CDR1 is SNHLY and CDR2 FYNNEI. CDR3 region: CASSPQGNTEAFF. The CDR3 DNA is TGTGCCAGCAGCCCACAGGGGAACACTGAAGCTTTCTTT.

A single count supports this clone. The rearrangement links TRBV9 to TRBJ1-2; 9 bases match TRBD1. The CDR3 runs to 14 residues. V trimming: 4 bases; J trimming: 3 bases; junction bases outside the gene matches: 4. Germline V gives CDR1 SGDLS, CDR2 YYNGEE. This chain's CDR3 is CASSSTGGDYGYTF. CDR3 DNA sequence: TGTGCCAGCAGCTCTACAGGGGGCGACTATGGCTACACCTTC.

This clone was picked up a small number of times. This chain connects TRBV4-2 to TRBJ2-6, with a possible D match to TRBD1 (6 bases). Germline assignment: CDR1 LGHNA and CDR2 YNFKEQ. The CDR3 is made up of 13 amino acids. The V end was cut by 4 bases, the J end by 8 bases, with 9 bases between. As DNA, the CDR3 is TGTGCCAGCAGCCGAGACAGGCCCAACGTCCTGACTTTC. Its translation is CASSRDRPNVLTF.

This clone has more than one count but fewer than ten. The chain is built from TRBV7-6 and TRBJ2-7; TRBD1 matches 9 bases. The CDR3 totals 18 residues. V gave up 5 bases and J gave up 2 bases; unmatched junction bases: 16. Germline CDR1 is SGHVS and CDR2 is FNYEAQ. CDR3 bases: TGTGCCAGCAGCCTCCACCCGTCCGGGACAGGGTACCCCTACGAGCAGTACTTC. Translation gives CASSLHPSGTGYPYEQYF.

The gene calls are TRBV30 and TRBJ1-2; no clear D gene. V shed 2 bases and J shed 4 bases, with 8 bases lying between them. The CDR3 runs to 12 residues. CDR1 and CDR2 (germline): GTSNPN, SVGIG (reference sequence). The CDR3 here is CAWSSGPYGYTF. DNA of the CDR3: TGTGCCTGGAGTAGCGGCCCCTATGGCTACACCTTC.

This chain links TRBV2 with TRBJ2-7; 7 positions match TRBD2. Trimming at V came to 3 bases and at J to 4 bases, leaving 9 bases not matched to a gene. CDR1 and CDR2 (germline): SNHLY, FYNNEI. The CDR3 contains 15 residues. CDR3 region: CASSDSRDYLYEQYF. The CDR3 DNA is TGTGCCAGCAGTGACTCCCGGGACTATCTGTACGAGCAGTACTTC.

The chain is built from TRBV29-1 and TRBJ1-2, with 7 positions matching TRBD1. The J segment lost 1 base and the V segment lost 5 bases, leaving 7 bases of the junction unmatched. The CDR3 covers 14 residues. Germline V gene data show CDR1 as SQVTM and CDR2 as ANQGSEA. The CDR3 DNA sequence: TGCAGCGTTCTGGAGGGGGCTAATAACTATGGCTACACCTTC. Its protein is CSVLEGANNYGYTF.

This clone was picked up one time. The chain employs TRBV2 and TRBJ2-3, with TRBD2 matching 7 bases. This CDR3 is built from 15 residues. In germline, CDR1 is SNHLY, CDR2 FYNNEI. V dropped 5 bases and J dropped 4; count of bases not matched to a gene: 9. The CDR3 nucleotides are TGTGCCAGCAGTTCCCCAGCGGGGAGATCAGATACGCAGTATTTT. Its translation: CASSSPAGRSDTQYF.